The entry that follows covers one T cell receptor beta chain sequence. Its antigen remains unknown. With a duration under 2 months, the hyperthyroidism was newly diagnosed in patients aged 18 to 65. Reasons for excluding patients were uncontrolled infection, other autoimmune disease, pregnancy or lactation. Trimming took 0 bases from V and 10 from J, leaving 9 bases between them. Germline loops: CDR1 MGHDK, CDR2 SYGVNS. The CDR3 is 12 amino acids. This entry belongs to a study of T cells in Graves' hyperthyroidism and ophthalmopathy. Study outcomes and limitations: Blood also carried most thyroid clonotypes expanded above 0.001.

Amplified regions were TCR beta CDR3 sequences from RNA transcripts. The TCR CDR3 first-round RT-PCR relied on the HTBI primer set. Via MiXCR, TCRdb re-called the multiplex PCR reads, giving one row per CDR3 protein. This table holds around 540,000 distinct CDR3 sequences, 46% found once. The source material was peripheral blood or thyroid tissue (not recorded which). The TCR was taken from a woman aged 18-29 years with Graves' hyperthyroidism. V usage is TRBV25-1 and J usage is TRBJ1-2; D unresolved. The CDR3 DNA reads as TGTGCCAGCAGTGAATACAGCGATATCTACACCTTC. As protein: CASSEYSDIYTF.